The clone carrying this TCR beta chain was observed a few times. What it recognizes is unknown. The data originate from a study of T cell repertoires in cytomegalovirus infection. Study information: Matching HLA type, along with CMV infection, was indicated by public TCR beta signatures.

Germline loops: CDR1 DFQATT, CDR2 SNEGSKA (reference sequence). Trimming left V 7 bases short and J 1 base short, with 8 bases between. The CDR3 is made up of 12 amino acids. TCRdb re-derived calls from the reads in MiXCR, one entry per CDR3 protein. The sample has about 180,000 distinct CDR3 sequences; about 15% are singletons. Study findings and constraints: CMV-specific HLA-C-restricted TCR beta clonotypes dominated the ex vivo response.

This receptor was obtained from a human donor in good health (CMV status not recorded). Some clones in this sample may be carry-over from other donors' samples. Sequences were obtained from PBMCs. This rearrangement joins TRBV20-1 to TRBJ2-1; no definite D call. CDR3 amino acids: CSVELSYNEQFF. CDR3 bases: TGCAGTGTAGAGCTATCCTACAATGAGCAGTTCTTC.